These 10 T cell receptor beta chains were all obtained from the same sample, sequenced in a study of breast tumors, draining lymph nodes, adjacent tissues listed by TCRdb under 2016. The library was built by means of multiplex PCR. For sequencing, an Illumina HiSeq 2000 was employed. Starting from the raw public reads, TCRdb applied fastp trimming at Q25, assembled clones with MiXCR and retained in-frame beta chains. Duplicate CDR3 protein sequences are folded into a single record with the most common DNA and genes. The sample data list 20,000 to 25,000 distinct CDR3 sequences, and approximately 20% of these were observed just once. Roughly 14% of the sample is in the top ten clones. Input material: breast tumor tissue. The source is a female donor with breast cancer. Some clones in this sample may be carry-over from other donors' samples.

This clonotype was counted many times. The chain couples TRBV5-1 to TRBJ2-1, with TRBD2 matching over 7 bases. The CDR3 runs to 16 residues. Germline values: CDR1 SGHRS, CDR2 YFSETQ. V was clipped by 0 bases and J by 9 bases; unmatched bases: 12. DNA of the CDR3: TGCGCCAGCAGCTTGGGGGGCGGGAGCCGGGGGAGTGAGCAGTTCTTC. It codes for CASSLGGGSRGSEQFF.

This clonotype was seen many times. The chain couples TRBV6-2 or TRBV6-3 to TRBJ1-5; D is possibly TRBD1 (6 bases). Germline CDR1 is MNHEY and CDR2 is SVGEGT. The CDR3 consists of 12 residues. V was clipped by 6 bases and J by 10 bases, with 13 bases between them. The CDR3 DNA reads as TGTGCCAGCAGCGGGGGGGGGACACCCCAGCATTTT. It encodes CASSGGGTPQHF.

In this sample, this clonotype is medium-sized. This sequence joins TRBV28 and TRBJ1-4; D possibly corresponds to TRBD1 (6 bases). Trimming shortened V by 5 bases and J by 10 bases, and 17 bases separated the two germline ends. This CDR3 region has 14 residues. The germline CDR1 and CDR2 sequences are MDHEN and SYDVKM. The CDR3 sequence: CASSPEGVSGKLFF. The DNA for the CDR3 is TGTGCCAGCAGTCCCGAGGGGGTATCCGGAAAACTGTTTTTT.

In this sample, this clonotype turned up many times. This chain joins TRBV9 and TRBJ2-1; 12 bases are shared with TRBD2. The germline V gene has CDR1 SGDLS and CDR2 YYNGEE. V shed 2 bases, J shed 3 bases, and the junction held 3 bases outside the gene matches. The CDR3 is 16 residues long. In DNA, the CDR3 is TGTGCCAGCAGCGTCCGACTAGCGGGAGACTACAATGAGCAGTTCTTC. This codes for CASSVRLAGDYNEQFF.

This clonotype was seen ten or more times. CDR3 sequence: CASSISRNSNQPQHF. The CDR3 region has the DNA TGTGCCAGTAGTATTTCCCGGAATAGCAATCAGCCCCAGCATTTT. The chain is built from TRBV19 and TRBJ1-5, with D uncertain. Germline assignment: CDR1 LNHDA and CDR2 SQIVND (reference sequence). The V gene lost 3 bases and the J gene lost 0 bases, with 9 bases spanning the gap. CDR3 length equals 15 residues. Drawing the rest from reference TRBV19 and TRBJ1-5, the complete variable domain is DGGITQSPKYLFRKEGQNVTLSCEQNLNHDAMYWYRQDPGQGLRLIYYSQIVNDFQKGDIAEGYSVSREKKESFPLTVTSAQKNPTAFYLCASSISRNSNQPQHFGDGTRLSIL.

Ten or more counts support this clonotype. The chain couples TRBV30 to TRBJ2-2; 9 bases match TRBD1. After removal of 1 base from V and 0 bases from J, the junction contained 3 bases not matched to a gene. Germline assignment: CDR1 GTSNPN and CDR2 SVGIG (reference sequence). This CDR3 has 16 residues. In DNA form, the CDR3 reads TGTGCCTGGAGTGGGGGGGACAGGGCGAACACCGGGGAGCTGTTTTTT. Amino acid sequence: CAWSGGDRANTGELFF.

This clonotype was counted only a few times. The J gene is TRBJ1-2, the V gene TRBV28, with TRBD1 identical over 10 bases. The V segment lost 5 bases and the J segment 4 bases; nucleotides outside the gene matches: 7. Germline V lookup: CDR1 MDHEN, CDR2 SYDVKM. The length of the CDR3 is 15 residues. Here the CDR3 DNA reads TGTGCCAGCAGTATAAGACAGGGGGCCCTCTATGGCTACACCTTC. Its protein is CASSIRQGALYGYTF.

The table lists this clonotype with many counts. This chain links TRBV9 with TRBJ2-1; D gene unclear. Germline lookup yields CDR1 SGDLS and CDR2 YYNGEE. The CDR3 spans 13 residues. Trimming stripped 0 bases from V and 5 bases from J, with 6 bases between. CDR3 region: CASSVAPNNEQFF. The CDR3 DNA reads TGTGCCAGCAGCGTAGCGCCCAACAATGAGCAGTTCTTC.

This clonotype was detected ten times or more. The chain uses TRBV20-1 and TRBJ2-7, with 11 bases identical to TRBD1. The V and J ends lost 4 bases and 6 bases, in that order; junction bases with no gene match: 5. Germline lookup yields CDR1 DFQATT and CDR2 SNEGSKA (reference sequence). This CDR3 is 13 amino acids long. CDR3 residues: CSAMGQGVGEQYF. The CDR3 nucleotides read TGCAGTGCTATGGGACAGGGGGTGGGCGAGCAGTACTTC.

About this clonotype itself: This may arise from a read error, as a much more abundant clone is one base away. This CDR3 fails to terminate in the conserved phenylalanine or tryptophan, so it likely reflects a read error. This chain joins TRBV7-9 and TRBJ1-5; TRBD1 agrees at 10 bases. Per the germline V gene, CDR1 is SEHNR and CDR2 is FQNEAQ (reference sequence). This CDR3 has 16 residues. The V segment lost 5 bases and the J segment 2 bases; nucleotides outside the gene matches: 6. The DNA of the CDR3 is TGTGCCAGCAGCCGCGTCGGGACAGGGGGCAATCAGCCCCAGCATCTT. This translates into CASSRVGTGGNQPQHL.